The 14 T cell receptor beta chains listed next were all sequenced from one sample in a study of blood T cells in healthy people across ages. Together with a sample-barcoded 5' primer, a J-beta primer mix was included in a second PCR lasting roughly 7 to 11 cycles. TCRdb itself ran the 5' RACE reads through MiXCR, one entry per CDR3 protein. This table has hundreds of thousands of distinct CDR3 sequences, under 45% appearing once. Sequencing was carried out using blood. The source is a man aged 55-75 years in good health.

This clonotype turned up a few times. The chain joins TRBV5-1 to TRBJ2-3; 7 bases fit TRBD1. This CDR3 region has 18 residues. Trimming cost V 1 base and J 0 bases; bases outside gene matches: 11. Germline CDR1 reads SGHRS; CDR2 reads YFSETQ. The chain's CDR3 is CASSLNPRGQASTDTQYF. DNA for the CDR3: TGCGCCAGCAGCTTGAACCCGCGCGGACAGGCGAGCACAGATACGCAGTATTTT.

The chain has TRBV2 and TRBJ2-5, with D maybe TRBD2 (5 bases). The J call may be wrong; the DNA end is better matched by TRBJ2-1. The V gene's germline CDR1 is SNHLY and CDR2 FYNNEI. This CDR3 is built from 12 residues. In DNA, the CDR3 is TGTGCCAGCAGTGGGACTTGGGAGACCCAGTTCTTC. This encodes CASSGTWETQFF.

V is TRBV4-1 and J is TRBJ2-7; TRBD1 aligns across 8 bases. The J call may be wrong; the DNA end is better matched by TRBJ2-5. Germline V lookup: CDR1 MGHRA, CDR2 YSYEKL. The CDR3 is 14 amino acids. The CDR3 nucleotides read TGCGCCAGCAGCCCGGGACAGGCTAGGGAGACCCAGTACTTC. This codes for CASSPGQARETQYF.

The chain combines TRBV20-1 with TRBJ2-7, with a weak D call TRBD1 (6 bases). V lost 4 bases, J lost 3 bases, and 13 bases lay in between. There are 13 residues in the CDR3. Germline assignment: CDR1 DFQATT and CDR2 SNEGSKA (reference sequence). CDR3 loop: CSANRAHYYEQYF. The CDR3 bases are TGCAGTGCTAACAGGGCACACTACTACGAGCAGTACTTC.

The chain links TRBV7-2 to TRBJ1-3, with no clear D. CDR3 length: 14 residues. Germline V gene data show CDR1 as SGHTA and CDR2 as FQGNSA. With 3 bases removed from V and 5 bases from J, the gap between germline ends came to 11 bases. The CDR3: CASSLVIGRNTIYF. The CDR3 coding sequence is TGTGCCAGCAGCTTGGTTATAGGACGAAACACCATATATTTT.

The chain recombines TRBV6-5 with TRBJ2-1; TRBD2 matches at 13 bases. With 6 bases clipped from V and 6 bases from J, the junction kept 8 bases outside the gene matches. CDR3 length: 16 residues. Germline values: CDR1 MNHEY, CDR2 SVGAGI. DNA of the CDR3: TGTGCCAGCAGCAGGACTAGCGGGGGATCTGCCAATGAGCAGTTCTTC. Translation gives CASSRTSGGSANEQFF.

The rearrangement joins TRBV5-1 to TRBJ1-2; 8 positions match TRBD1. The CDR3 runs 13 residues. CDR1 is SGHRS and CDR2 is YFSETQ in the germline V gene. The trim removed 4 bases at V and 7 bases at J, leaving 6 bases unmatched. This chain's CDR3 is CASSPSGGVGYTF. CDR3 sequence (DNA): TGCGCCAGCAGCCCCTCAGGGGGCGTTGGCTACACCTTC.

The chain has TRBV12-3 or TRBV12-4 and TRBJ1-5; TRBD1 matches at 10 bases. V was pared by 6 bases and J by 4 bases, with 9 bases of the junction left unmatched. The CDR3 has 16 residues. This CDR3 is CASSTGTGVRNQPQHF. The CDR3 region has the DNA TGTGCCAGCAGCACCGGGACAGGGGTTAGAAATCAGCCCCAGCATTTT.

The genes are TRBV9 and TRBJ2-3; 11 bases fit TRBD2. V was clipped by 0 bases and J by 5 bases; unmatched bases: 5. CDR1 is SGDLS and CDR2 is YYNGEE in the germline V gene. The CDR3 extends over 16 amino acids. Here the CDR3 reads CASSVVGTSGRDTQYF. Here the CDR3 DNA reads TGTGCCAGCAGCGTAGTAGGAACTAGCGGGAGAGATACGCAGTATTTT.

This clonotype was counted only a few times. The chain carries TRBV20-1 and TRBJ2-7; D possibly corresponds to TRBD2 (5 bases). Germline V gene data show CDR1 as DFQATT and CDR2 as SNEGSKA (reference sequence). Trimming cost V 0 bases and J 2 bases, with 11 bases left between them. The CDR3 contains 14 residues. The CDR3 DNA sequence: TGCAGTGCTAGAGATGTTATGGAGGCCTACGAGCAGTACTTC. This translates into CSARDVMEAYEQYF.

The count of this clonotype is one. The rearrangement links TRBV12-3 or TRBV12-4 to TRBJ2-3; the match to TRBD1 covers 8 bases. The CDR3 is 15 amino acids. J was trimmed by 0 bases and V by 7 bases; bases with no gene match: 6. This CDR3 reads CASKRTGLSTDTQYF. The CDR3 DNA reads TGTGCCAGCAAGCGGACAGGGCTGAGCACAGATACGCAGTATTTT.

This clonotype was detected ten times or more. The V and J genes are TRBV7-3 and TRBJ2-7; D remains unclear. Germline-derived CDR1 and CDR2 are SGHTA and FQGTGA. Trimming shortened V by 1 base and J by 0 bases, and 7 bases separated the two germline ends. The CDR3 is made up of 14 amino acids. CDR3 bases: TGTGCCAGCAGCTTAAAACCGGACTCCTACGAGCAGTACTTC. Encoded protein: CASSLKPDSYEQYF.

The CDR3 sequence: CASNLGGTEAFF. The CDR3 DNA reads TGTGCCAGTAACCTAGGCGGCACTGAAGCTTTCTTT. The chain combines TRBV19 with TRBJ1-1, with no clear D. The CDR3 loop spans 12 amino acids. V was cut by 7 bases and J by 4 bases, with 10 bases left in between. Germline V gene data show CDR1 as LNHDA and CDR2 as SQIVND (reference sequence).

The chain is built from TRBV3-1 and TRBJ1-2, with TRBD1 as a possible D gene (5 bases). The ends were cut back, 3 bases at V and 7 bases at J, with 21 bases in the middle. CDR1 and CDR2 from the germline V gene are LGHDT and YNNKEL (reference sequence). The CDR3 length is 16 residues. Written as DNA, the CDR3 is TGTGCCAGCAGCCACGGGACGACGACTCCGCAAGGTGGCTACACCTTC. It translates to CASSHGTTTPQGGYTF.